This entry is about one T cell receptor beta chain. This sample is drawn from a study of blood T cell repertoires in COVID-19. Overall study context: The United States, Italy and Spain provided the acute and convalescent COVID-19 samples. Sample material is recorded as cDNA or gDNA derived from T cells, B-cell-depleted T cells, or PBMCs.

Authors' analysis steps: Nucleated cell counts were estimated from reference gene primer amplification. Repertoires were generated with immunoSEQ multiplex PCR, while TCRdb's copy carries only in-frame clones and drops some. V, J and clone size reflect that table, while D and trimming were determined from the DNA. The sample includes some 210,000 clones, less than 90% of them seen just once. In germline, CDR1 is ENHRY, CDR2 SYGVKD. Trimming at V came to 9 bases and at J to 3 bases, leaving 6 bases not matched to a gene. This CDR3 region has 13 residues. This TCR was recovered from a human donor in a cohort sampled during active COVID-19. The sample taken for sequencing was peripheral blood. The chain links TRBV10-3 to TRBJ2-5; 8 nucleotides agree with TRBD2. CDR3 region: CAISGGVEETQYF. The CDR3, as DNA: TGTGCCATAAGCGGGGGAGTCGAAGAGACCCAGTACTTC.